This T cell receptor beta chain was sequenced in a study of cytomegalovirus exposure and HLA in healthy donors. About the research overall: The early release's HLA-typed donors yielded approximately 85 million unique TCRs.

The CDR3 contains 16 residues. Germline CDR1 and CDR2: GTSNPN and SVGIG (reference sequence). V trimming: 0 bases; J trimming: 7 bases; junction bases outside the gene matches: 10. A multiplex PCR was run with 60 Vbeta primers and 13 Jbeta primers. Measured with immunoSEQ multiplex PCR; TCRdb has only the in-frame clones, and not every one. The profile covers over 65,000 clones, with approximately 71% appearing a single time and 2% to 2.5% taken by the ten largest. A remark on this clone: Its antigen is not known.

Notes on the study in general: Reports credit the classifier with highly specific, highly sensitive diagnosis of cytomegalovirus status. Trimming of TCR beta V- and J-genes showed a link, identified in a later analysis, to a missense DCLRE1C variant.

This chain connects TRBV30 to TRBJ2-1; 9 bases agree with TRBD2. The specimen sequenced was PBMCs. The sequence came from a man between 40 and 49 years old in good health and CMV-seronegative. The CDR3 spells CAWSVRRTSGLNEQFF. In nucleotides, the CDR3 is TGTGCCTGGAGTGTACGACGAACTAGCGGGTTGAATGAGCAGTTCTTC. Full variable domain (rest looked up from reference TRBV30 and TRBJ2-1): SQTIHQWPATLVQPVGSPLSLECTVEGTSNPNLYWYRQAAGRGLQLLFYSVGIGQISSEVPQNLSASRPQDRQFILSSKKLLLSDSGFYLCAWSVRRTSGLNEQFFGPGTRLTVL.